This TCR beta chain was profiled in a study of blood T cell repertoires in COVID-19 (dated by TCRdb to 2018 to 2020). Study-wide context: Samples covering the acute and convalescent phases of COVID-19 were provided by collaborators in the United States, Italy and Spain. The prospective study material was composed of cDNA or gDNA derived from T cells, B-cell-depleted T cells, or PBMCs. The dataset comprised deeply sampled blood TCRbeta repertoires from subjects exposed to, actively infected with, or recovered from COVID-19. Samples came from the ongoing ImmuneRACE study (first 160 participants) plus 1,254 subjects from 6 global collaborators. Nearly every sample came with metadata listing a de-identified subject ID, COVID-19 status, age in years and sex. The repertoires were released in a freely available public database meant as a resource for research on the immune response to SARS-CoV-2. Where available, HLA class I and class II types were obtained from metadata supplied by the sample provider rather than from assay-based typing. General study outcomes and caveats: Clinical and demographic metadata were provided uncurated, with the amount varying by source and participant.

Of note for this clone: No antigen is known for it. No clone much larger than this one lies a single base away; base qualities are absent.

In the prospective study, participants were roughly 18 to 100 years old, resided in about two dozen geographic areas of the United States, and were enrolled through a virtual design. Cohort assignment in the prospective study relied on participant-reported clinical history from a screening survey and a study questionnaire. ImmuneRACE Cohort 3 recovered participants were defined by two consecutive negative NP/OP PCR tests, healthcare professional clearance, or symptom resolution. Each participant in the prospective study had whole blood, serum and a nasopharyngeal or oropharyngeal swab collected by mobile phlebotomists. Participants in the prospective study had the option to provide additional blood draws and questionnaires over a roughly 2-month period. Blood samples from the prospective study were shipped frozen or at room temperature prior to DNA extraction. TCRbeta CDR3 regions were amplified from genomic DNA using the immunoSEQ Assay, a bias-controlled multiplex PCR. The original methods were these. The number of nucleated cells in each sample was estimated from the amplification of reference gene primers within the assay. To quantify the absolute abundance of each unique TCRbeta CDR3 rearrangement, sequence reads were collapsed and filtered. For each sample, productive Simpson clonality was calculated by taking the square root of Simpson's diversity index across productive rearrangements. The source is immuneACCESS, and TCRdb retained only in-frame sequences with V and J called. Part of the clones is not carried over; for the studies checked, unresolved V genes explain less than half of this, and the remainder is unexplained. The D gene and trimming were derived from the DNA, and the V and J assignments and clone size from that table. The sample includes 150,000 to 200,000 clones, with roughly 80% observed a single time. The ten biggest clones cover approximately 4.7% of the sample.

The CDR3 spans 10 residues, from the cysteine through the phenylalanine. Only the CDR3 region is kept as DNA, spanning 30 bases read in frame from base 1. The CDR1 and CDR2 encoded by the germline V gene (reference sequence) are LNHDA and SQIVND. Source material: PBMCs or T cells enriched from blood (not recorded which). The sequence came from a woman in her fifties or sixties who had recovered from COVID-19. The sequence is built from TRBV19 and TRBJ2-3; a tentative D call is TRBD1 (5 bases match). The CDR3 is CVKGRDTQYF. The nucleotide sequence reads TGTGTGAAGGGGCGAGATACGCAGTATTTT.